This T cell receptor (beta chain) originates from a study of early T cells in non-severe SARS-CoV-2 infection. As for the study in general: Whole-blood bulk RNA, unsorted, was sequenced, and chains were unpaired.

This clonotype has a handful of counts. Its antigen is not known. Researchers attached unique molecular identifiers to individual cDNA molecules. Via MiXCR, TCRdb re-called the 5' RACE reads, giving one row per CDR3 protein. The sample yields roughly 50,000 distinct CDR3 sequences, 6.2% seen once. Notes on the study in general: A preference for anti-spike CD8 responses marked VDJdb matching, which missed private and CD4 specificities.

This CDR3 has 14 residues. The germline CDR1 and CDR2 sequences are SGHDT and YYEEEE. Trimming stripped 2 bases from V and 10 bases from J, with 18 bases between. The sample consisted of whole blood, taken at baseline. The rearrangement joins TRBV5-6 to TRBJ1-1; D is unclear. The origin of this receptor is an adult who was a healthcare worker with PCR-confirmed SARS-CoV-2 infection or an uninfected control (not recorded which). The CDR3 here is CASSLSSLPGVAFF. In DNA form, the CDR3 reads TGTGCCAGCAGCTTATCTTCCCTTCCCGGGGTAGCTTTCTTT.